A single sample is the source of the 6 T cell receptor beta chains below, sequenced in a study of blood T cell repertoires in COVID-19 (dated by TCRdb to the early 2020s). Library preparation was by the immunoSEQ multiplex PCR assay. TCRdb mirrors the immuneACCESS table, restricted to in-frame sequences. Some clones are absent from its copies; in checked studies, under half trace to an unresolved V gene, and the reason for the others is unknown. Here the sample has some 37,000 clones; 65% to 85% occur a single time. The top ten constitute approximately 30% of the sample. What was sequenced was peripheral blood. The receptors derive from a man older than 75 with active or convalescent COVID-19.

The chain employs TRBV5-6 and TRBJ1-2; D possibly corresponds to TRBD1 (5 bases). V lost 4 bases and J 0 bases, leaving 10 bases between the germline ends. The CDR3 has 14 residues. CDR1 is SGHDT and CDR2 is YYEEEE in the germline V gene. DNA of the CDR3: TGTGCCAGCAGCGCAGGGTCTCCTAACTATGGCTACACCTTC. Encoded protein: CASSAGSPNYGYTF.

The chain couples TRBV29-1 to TRBJ1-2, with 9 bases fitting TRBD1. Germline V gene lookup returns CDR1 SQVTM and CDR2 ANQGSEA. The J segment lost 8 bases and the V segment lost 6 bases, leaving 16 bases of the junction unmatched. CDR3 length: 15 residues. CDR3 DNA sequence: TGCAGCGTCGCTCACCAGGGACAGGGAACTCTGGGCTACACCTTC. It is translated as CSVAHQGQGTLGYTF.

The chain carries TRBV9 and TRBJ2-1; 7 bases are shared with TRBD1. Germline V lookup: CDR1 SGDLS, CDR2 YYNGEE. CDR3 size: 15 residues. V gave up 2 bases and J gave up 5 bases; unmatched junction bases: 7. For the CDR3, the DNA is TGTGCCAGCAGCGTCTTAGGGGGCCAGAACAATGAGCAGTTCTTC. Translating gives CASSVLGGQNNEQFF.

This rearrangement joins TRBV6-1 to TRBJ1-6; D gene ambiguous. The germline V gene has CDR1 MNHNS and CDR2 SASEGT. This CDR3 comprises 13 residues. V was shortened by 5 bases and J by 7 bases, with 9 bases between the two germline ends. The CDR3, as DNA: TGTGCCAGCAGTTCGGGAGGGAATTCACCCCTCCACTTT. It encodes CASSSGGNSPLHF.

This clone was detected once. The rearrangement uses TRBV2 and TRBJ2-7; D may be TRBD1 (5 bases). V lost 8 bases and J lost 6, with 11 bases in between. Germline V gene lookup returns CDR1 SNHLY and CDR2 FYNNEI. The CDR3 is 11 amino acids. In nucleotides, the CDR3 is TGTGCCAGCGGAACAGGCTCCGAGCAGTACTTC. It is translated as CASGTGSEQYF. Supplemented by reference TRBV2 and TRBJ2-7, the full variable domain reads EPEVTQTPSHQVTQMGQEVILRCVPISNHLYFYWYRQILGQKVEFLVSFYNNEISEKSEIFDDQFSVERPDGSNFTLKIRSTKLEDSAMYFCASGTGSEQYFGPGTRLTVT.

CDR3 in DNA: TGCGCCAGCAGCCCACCCATAGCGGGGGCGGCGGATGAGCAGTTCTTC. Translating it yields CASSPPIAGAADEQFF. The chain couples TRBV5-1 to TRBJ2-1; 9 nucleotides agree with TRBD2. After removal of 4 bases from V and 8 bases from J, the junction contained 13 bases not matched to a gene. The CDR3 consists of 16 residues. Germline CDR1 reads SGHRS; CDR2 reads YFSETQ.